These 13 T cell receptor beta chains originate from one sample sequenced in a study of shared clonotypes between healthy human individuals. Some clones are missing from TCRdb's copy, which holds only in-frame ones; the method was immunoSEQ multiplex PCR. The table lists approximately 980,000 clones, 76% of them singletons. Sequencing input: memory CD4+ T cells sorted from blood. Subset noted: CD45RA-negative fraction. These TCRs come from a young man in good health.

Only a few counts were recorded for this clone. The gene calls are TRBV5-1 and TRBJ1-1, with 7 positions matching TRBD1. CDR1 and CDR2 (germline): SGHRS, YFSETQ. The CDR3 is made up of 14 amino acids. Trimming at V came to 5 bases and at J to 1 base, leaving 5 bases not matched to a gene. CDR3 loop: CASSKTGQNTEAFF. CDR3 DNA sequence: TGCGCCAGCAGTAAGACAGGGCAGAACACTGAAGCTTTCTTT.

This sequence joins TRBV7-6 and TRBJ1-2; D is unclear. Germline lookup yields CDR1 SGHVS and CDR2 FNYEAQ. This CDR3 region has 14 residues. Trimming left V 5 bases short and J 3 bases short, with 13 bases between. The CDR3 region is CASSVGPLDYGYTF. The CDR3 DNA sequence: TGTGCCAGCAGCGTCGGGCCGTTAGACTATGGCTACACCTTC.

The chain carries TRBV4-1 and TRBJ2-5; no clear D. In germline, CDR1 is MGHRA, CDR2 YSYEKL. V gave up 3 bases and J gave up 2 bases, with 4 bases separating them. This CDR3 spans 12 amino acids. The CDR3 loop reads CASSHIQETQYF. In DNA, the CDR3 is TGCGCCAGCAGCCATATACAAGAGACCCAGTACTTC.

This chain links TRBV5-1 with TRBJ2-2, with 7 bases fitting TRBD1. V was clipped by 4 bases and J by 0 bases; unmatched bases: 3. CDR1 and CDR2 (germline): SGHRS, YFSETQ. The CDR3 extends over 15 amino acids. DNA of the CDR3: TGCGCCAGCAGCACCGGGACAGCGAACACCGGGGAGCTGTTTTTT. Translation gives CASSTGTANTGELFF.

V usage is TRBV27 and J usage is TRBJ2-2; D gene uncertain. V lost 5 bases, J lost 4 bases, and 2 bases lay in between. CDR3 size: 11 residues. Germline assignment: CDR1 MNHEY and CDR2 SMNVEV (reference sequence). The CDR3 bases are TGTGCCAGCAGTCGCACCGGGGAGCTGTTTTTT. The encoded protein is CASSRTGELFF.

The gene calls are TRBV7-9 and TRBJ2-7, with TRBD2 identical over 8 bases. Germline V gives CDR1 SEHNR, CDR2 FQNEAQ (reference sequence). The CDR3 totals 16 residues. V shed 1 base and J 3 bases; nucleotides not matched to a gene: 8. In DNA, the CDR3 is TGTGCCAGCAGCTTAGTGAGGACTAGCAGCAGCTACGAGCAGTACTTC. This encodes CASSLVRTSSSYEQYF.

The chain employs TRBV7-2 and TRBJ2-5; 11 positions agree with TRBD2. Losses at the gene ends were 1 base for V and 3 bases for J; bases not matched to a gene: 1. This CDR3 spans 15 amino acids. The germline V gene encodes CDR1 SGHTA and CDR2 FQGNSA. CDR3 sequence: CASSLGGLAEETQYF. The DNA for the CDR3 is TGTGCCAGCAGCTTAGGGGGACTAGCGGAAGAGACCCAGTACTTC. The full variable domain, its missing parts supplied by reference TRBV7-2 and TRBJ2-5, is GAGVSQSPSNKVTEKGKDVELRCDPISGHTALYWYRQSLGQGLEFLIYFQGNSAPDKSGLPSDRFSAERTGGSVSTLTIQRTQQEDSAVYLCASSLGGLAEETQYFGPGTRLLVL.

The rearrangement joins TRBV7-2 to TRBJ1-2, with D perhaps TRBD1 (6 bases). CDR3 length: 16 residues. The germline V gene encodes CDR1 SGHTA and CDR2 FQGNSA. The ends were cut back, 2 bases at V and 0 bases at J, with 13 bases in the middle. The CDR3 is CASSLSGTKANYGYTF. The CDR3, as DNA: TGTGCCAGCAGCTTATCCGGGACAAAAGCTAACTATGGCTACACCTTC. Full variable domain (outside the CDR3, taken from reference TRBV7-2 and TRBJ1-2): GAGVSQSPSNKVTEKGKDVELRCDPISGHTALYWYRQSLGQGLEFLIYFQGNSAPDKSGLPSDRFSAERTGGSVSTLTIQRTQQEDSAVYLCASSLSGTKANYGYTFGSGTRLTVV.

Details on this clone: A much more abundant neighbour one base away suggests this may be a read error. The rearrangement links TRBV6-6 to TRBJ2-2; D is ambiguous. V was cut by 0 bases and J by 1 base, with 0 bases left in between. This CDR3 has 13 residues. The germline CDR1 and CDR2 sequences are MNHNY and SVGAGI (reference sequence). CDR3 amino acids: CASSYSNTGELFF. DNA for the CDR3: TGTGCCAGCAGTTACTCGAACACCGGGGAGCTGTTTTTT.

In the case of this clone: Other DNA sequences in the sample encode the same CDR3. The rearrangement uses TRBV7-8 and TRBJ2-7; D gene uncertain. Per germline, CDR1 SGHVS and CDR2 FQNEAQ. V was shortened by 3 bases and J by 3 bases, with 6 bases between the two germline ends. The CDR3 is made up of 12 amino acids. As DNA, the CDR3 is TGTGCCAGCAGCTTGCAAGTCTACGAGCAGTACTTC. Its protein product is CASSLQVYEQYF.

This clone was seen a single time. An end of the junction does not agree with germline; a read error may underlie this. The chain carries TRBV7-9 and TRBJ2-1, with TRBD2 identical over 11 bases. The CDR3 has 15 residues. Germline V lookup: CDR1 SEHNR, CDR2 FQNEAQ (reference sequence). The CDR3 sequence: CASSQGLADSKLSLF. CDR3 nucleotides: TGTGCCAGCAGCCAGGGACTAGCGGACTCCAAATTGTCGCTCTTC.

The V and J genes are TRBV5-1 and TRBJ2-3; no clear D. V lost 3 bases and J 0 bases, leaving 8 bases between the germline ends. CDR1 SGHRS and CDR2 YFSETQ come from the germline V gene. The CDR3 spans 14 residues. DNA for the CDR3: TGCGCCAGCAGCTGGGCCCTGAGCACAGATACGCAGTATTTT. Translation: CASSWALSTDTQYF.

The chain uses TRBV12-5 and TRBJ1-6; 12 bases fit TRBD1. Per the germline V gene, CDR1 is LGHNT and CDR2 is FRNRAP. Trimming cost V 4 bases and J 9 bases; bases outside gene matches: 4. CDR3 length: 15 residues. CDR3 loop: CASGSGQGARSPLHF. The CDR3 bases are TGTGCTAGTGGTTCGGGACAGGGGGCGCGTTCACCCCTCCACTTT.